This T cell receptor beta chain was found in a study of read filtering for tumor transcriptome and immune sequencing. Across the whole study: Fewer than ten patients were R-ISS I, 16 were R-ISS II, 7 were R-ISS III. Findings of the study overall: IR-seq captured clonotypes deeper and more reliably than RNA-seq.

CDR1 MDHEN and CDR2 SYDVKM come from the germline V gene. The CDR3 sequence is 13 residues long. This library used roughly 430 ng RNA and molecular barcoded adaptors spanning alpha/delta and beta/gamma chains. One entry per CDR3 protein results from TCRdb running MiXCR on the reads. The sample records about 57,000 distinct CDR3 sequences, around 20% being singletons. On this clonotype: The antigen is undetermined. An end of the junction differs from the germline gene, which may be a read error.

V and J are TRBV28 and TRBJ2-5; D might be TRBD2 (5 bases). The TCR sequence derives from a donor at least 40 years old with multiple myeloma. Material for sequencing was a population of CD138-negative cells sorted from bone marrow. CDR3 bases: TGTGCCAGTAGTTCCGGGATAGAAGAGGCCCAGTACTTC. Translated: CASSSGIEEAQYF.